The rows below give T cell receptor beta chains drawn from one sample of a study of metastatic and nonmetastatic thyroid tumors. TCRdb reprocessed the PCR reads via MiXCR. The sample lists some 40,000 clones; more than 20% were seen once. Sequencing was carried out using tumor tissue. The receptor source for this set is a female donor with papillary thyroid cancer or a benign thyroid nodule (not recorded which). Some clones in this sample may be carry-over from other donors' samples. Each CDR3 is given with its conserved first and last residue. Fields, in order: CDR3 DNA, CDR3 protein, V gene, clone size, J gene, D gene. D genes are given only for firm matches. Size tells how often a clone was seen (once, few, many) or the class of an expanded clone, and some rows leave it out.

cdr3_nt: TGTGCCAGCAGTAGCAGGGGGCTCGGAAACACCATATATTTT
cdr3_aa: CASSSRGLGNTIYF
v_call: TRBV6-1
clone_size: few
j_call: TRBJ1-3
d_call: TRBD1

cdr3_nt: TGTGCCAGCAGCCAACCCGTCTACGGTCGGGACACTGAAGCTTTCTTT
cdr3_aa: CASSQPVYGRDTEAFF
v_call: TRBV11-3
clone_size: .
j_call: TRBJ1-1
d_call: .

cdr3_nt: TGTGCCAGCTCACTTGATCCGAACACTGAAGCTTTCTTT
cdr3_aa: CASSLDPNTEAFF
v_call: TRBV18
clone_size: .
j_call: TRBJ1-1
d_call: .

cdr3_nt: TGTGCCACCAGCAGCGCCGGACTAGCGAGTGGGGAGCAGTACTTC
cdr3_aa: CATSSAGLASGEQYF
v_call: TRBV15
clone_size: medium-sized
j_call: TRBJ2-7
d_call: TRBD2

cdr3_nt: TGTGCCGGAAGTGAACTAGCGGGGGGGCCAGAGACCCAGTACTTC
cdr3_aa: CAGSELAGGPETQYF
v_call: TRBV6-1
clone_size: .
j_call: TRBJ2-5
d_call: TRBD2

cdr3_nt: TGTGCCAGCAGACAGGGGGCGGTTGAAAAACTGTTTTTT
cdr3_aa: CASRQGAVEKLFF
v_call: TRBV12-3/TRBV12-4
clone_size: many
j_call: TRBJ1-4
d_call: TRBD1

cdr3_nt: TGTGCCAGCAGTTCGGTTAGCGTTCCCTCTGGTTGGTACTTC
cdr3_aa: CASSSVSVPSGWYF
v_call: TRBV27
clone_size: medium-sized
j_call: TRBJ2-7
d_call: .

cdr3_nt: TGTGCCAGCGCTATGGGGAGTAGGGGTAAGGCTGAAGCTTTCTTT
cdr3_aa: CASAMGSRGKAEAFF
v_call: TRBV19
clone_size: few
j_call: TRBJ1-1
d_call: .

cdr3_nt: TGTGCCAGCAGCCTCCCCTACACTAGCGGGAGTAACGAGCAGTACTTC
cdr3_aa: CASSLPYTSGSNEQYF
v_call: TRBV2
clone_size: .
j_call: TRBJ2-7
d_call: TRBD2

cdr3_nt: TGTGCCAGCAGCCAAGGGGGGCACAGGGGTGAAGCTTTCTTT
cdr3_aa: CASSQGGHRGEAFF
v_call: TRBV14
clone_size: many
j_call: TRBJ1-1
d_call: TRBD1

cdr3_nt: TGTGCCAGCTCTCTAGCGGGAGTGCTCTACGAGCAGTACTTC
cdr3_aa: CASSLAGVLYEQYF
v_call: TRBV19
clone_size: few
j_call: TRBJ2-7
d_call: TRBD2

cdr3_nt: TGCGCCAGCAGCCACGGGGCTGATTCCTACAATGAGCAGTTCTTC
cdr3_aa: CASSHGADSYNEQFF
v_call: TRBV4-3
clone_size: many
j_call: TRBJ2-1
d_call: .

cdr3_nt: TGCAGTGCTAGGACTTCGAGGGGGCGATTTAATGAAAAACTGTTTTTT
cdr3_aa: CSARTSRGRFNEKLFF
v_call: TRBV20-1
clone_size: many
j_call: TRBJ1-4
d_call: TRBD1

cdr3_nt: TGTGCCAGCAGCCAGGAGGAGACCCAGTACTTC
cdr3_aa: CASSQEETQYF
v_call: TRBV3-1
clone_size: .
j_call: TRBJ2-5
d_call: .

cdr3_nt: TGCGCCAGCAGCTTGGGGGACTTCTCTGGAAACACCATATATTTT
cdr3_aa: CASSLGDFSGNTIYF
v_call: TRBV5-1
clone_size: medium-sized
j_call: TRBJ1-3
d_call: .

cdr3_nt: TGTGCCAGCAGTTTCGCAGGTCGGAGCTCTGGGGCCAACGTCCTGACTTTC
cdr3_aa: CASSFAGRSSGANVLTF
v_call: TRBV28
clone_size: few
j_call: TRBJ2-6
d_call: .

cdr3_nt: TGTGCCACCAGCAGAGATGGCGAGGGGGTTAACGAGCAGTACTTC
cdr3_aa: CATSRDGEGVNEQYF
v_call: TRBV15
clone_size: .
j_call: TRBJ2-7
d_call: .

cdr3_nt: TGTGCCAGCAGTTCCGGGACTAGCGCCGACAATGAGCAGTTCTTC
cdr3_aa: CASSSGTSADNEQFF
v_call: TRBV28
clone_size: few
j_call: TRBJ2-1
d_call: TRBD2

cdr3_nt: TGTGCCAGCAGTTACTCTGCGGACAGAAACTATGGCTACACCTTC
cdr3_aa: CASSYSADRNYGYTF
v_call: TRBV6-5
clone_size: .
j_call: TRBJ1-2
d_call: .

cdr3_nt: TGCGCCAGCAGCTTGTCGGGATCCTACAATGAGCAGTTCTTC
cdr3_aa: CASSLSGSYNEQFF
v_call: TRBV5-1
clone_size: many
j_call: TRBJ2-1
d_call: .

cdr3_nt: TGTGCCAGCAGCCTCCGCCGGGACAGGGAGCTGTTTTTT
cdr3_aa: CASSLRRDRELFF
v_call: TRBV11-2
clone_size: many
j_call: TRBJ2-2
d_call: .

cdr3_nt: TGTGCCAGCAGCTTAGTCCTCCAGGGGGGAGCCTACACCTTC
cdr3_aa: CASSLVLQGGAYTF
v_call: TRBV7-2
clone_size: many
j_call: TRBJ1-2
d_call: TRBD1

cdr3_nt: TGCAGTGCGCTAGCGGGAGTGACTTACAATGAGCAGTTCTTC
cdr3_aa: CSALAGVTYNEQFF
v_call: TRBV20-1
clone_size: many
j_call: TRBJ2-1
d_call: TRBD2

cdr3_nt: TGTGCCAGCAGTGAGGACTGGGGCTATAATTCACCCCTCCACTTT
cdr3_aa: CASSEDWGYNSPLHF
v_call: TRBV6-1
clone_size: medium-sized
j_call: TRBJ1-6
d_call: .

cdr3_nt: TGTGCCAGCGTCCGGGACCACGATTCACCCCTCCACTTT
cdr3_aa: CASVRDHDSPLHF
v_call: TRBV12-3/TRBV12-4
clone_size: .
j_call: TRBJ1-6
d_call: .

cdr3_nt: TGTGCCAGCTCAAGTCGGACCCAAAACTACTACGAGCAGTACTTC
cdr3_aa: CASSSRTQNYYEQYF
v_call: TRBV18
clone_size: .
j_call: TRBJ2-7
d_call: .

cdr3_nt: TGCAGTGTCCCGGGGGAGGGGTTGGATTCACCCCTCCACTTT
cdr3_aa: CSVPGEGLDSPLHF
v_call: TRBV20-1
clone_size: many
j_call: TRBJ1-6
d_call: .

cdr3_nt: TGTGCCAGTAGGGAATTGGACAGACCTAATTCACCCCTCCACTTT
cdr3_aa: CASRELDRPNSPLHF
v_call: TRBV19
clone_size: many
j_call: TRBJ1-6
d_call: .

cdr3_nt: TGTGCCAGCAGTGGGGAAACCCCCTTCTCTTACGAGCAGTACTTC
cdr3_aa: CASSGETPFSYEQYF
v_call: TRBV7-9
clone_size: .
j_call: TRBJ2-7
d_call: .

cdr3_nt: TGTGCCAGTAGTATAGATCACAGTACCTACGAGCAGTACTTC
cdr3_aa: CASSIDHSTYEQYF
v_call: TRBV19
clone_size: many
j_call: TRBJ2-7
d_call: .

cdr3_nt: TGTGCCAGCAGTGGAATGGGCGGGGGAAGCACAGATACGCAGTATTTT
cdr3_aa: CASSGMGGGSTDTQYF
v_call: TRBV25-1
clone_size: few
j_call: TRBJ2-3
d_call: TRBD2

cdr3_nt: TGCGCCAGCAGCTTGGCCTACCACTACAATGAGCAGTTCTTC
cdr3_aa: CASSLAYHYNEQFF
v_call: TRBV5-1
clone_size: few
j_call: TRBJ2-1
d_call: .

cdr3_nt: TGTGCCAGCAGTTTAGTAGCAGGGTACGAGCAGTACTTC
cdr3_aa: CASSLVAGYEQYF
v_call: TRBV12-3/TRBV12-4
clone_size: many
j_call: TRBJ2-7
d_call: .

cdr3_nt: TGTGCCAGCAGTTTTCAGGGGAGGGGTTCACCCCTCCACTTT
cdr3_aa: CASSFQGRGSPLHF
v_call: TRBV12-3/TRBV12-4
clone_size: few
j_call: TRBJ1-6
d_call: .

cdr3_nt: TGTGCCAGCAGCGTAGTCAGGTCCTACGAGCAGTACTTC
cdr3_aa: CASSVVRSYEQYF
v_call: TRBV9
clone_size: many
j_call: TRBJ2-7
d_call: .

cdr3_nt: TGTGCCAGCAGCTCTCGACAGGGGGAGGATGGCTACACCTTC
cdr3_aa: CASSSRQGEDGYTF
v_call: TRBV13
clone_size: once
j_call: TRBJ1-2
d_call: TRBD1

cdr3_nt: TGTGTCAGCTCACCTGAAGGAGTCTCTGGAAACACCATATATTTT
cdr3_aa: CVSSPEGVSGNTIYF
v_call: TRBV18
clone_size: .
j_call: TRBJ1-3
d_call: .

cdr3_nt: TGCAGTGCTAGACTGACAGGCGAACCCTACGAGCAGTACTTC
cdr3_aa: CSARLTGEPYEQYF
v_call: TRBV20-1
clone_size: .
j_call: TRBJ2-7
d_call: .

cdr3_nt: TGTGCCAGCAGTACCGGGACAGGGGACACCGGGGAGCTGTTTTTT
cdr3_aa: CASSTGTGDTGELFF
v_call: TRBV6-2/TRBV6-3
clone_size: few
j_call: TRBJ2-2
d_call: TRBD1

cdr3_nt: TGCAGTGCTAGAGGGGTCCGGGACTTCGAGCAGTACTTC
cdr3_aa: CSARGVRDFEQYF
v_call: TRBV20-1
clone_size: many
j_call: TRBJ2-7
d_call: .

cdr3_nt: TGCGCCAGCAGCTTGGCCCAGGCAAACACTGAAGCTTTCTTT
cdr3_aa: CASSLAQANTEAFF
v_call: TRBV5-1
clone_size: .
j_call: TRBJ1-1
d_call: .

cdr3_nt: TGTGCCACCAGTGACGACCTGAGGAGCGGGGGCTACAATGAGCAGTTCTTC
cdr3_aa: CATSDDLRSGGYNEQFF
v_call: TRBV24-1
clone_size: .
j_call: TRBJ2-1
d_call: TRBD2

cdr3_nt: TGTGCCAGCAGTCAGACAGATAACACTGAAGCTTTCTTT
cdr3_aa: CASSQTDNTEAFF
v_call: TRBV6-2/TRBV6-3
clone_size: few
j_call: TRBJ1-1
d_call: .

cdr3_nt: TGTGCCAGCAGTGCTGGACTAGCGGGCCTCTCCTACGAGCAGTACTTC
cdr3_aa: CASSAGLAGLSYEQYF
v_call: TRBV27
clone_size: .
j_call: TRBJ2-7
d_call: TRBD2

cdr3_nt: TGTGCCAGCAGTTTGATGGGCTCCTACGAGCAGTACTTC
cdr3_aa: CASSLMGSYEQYF
v_call: TRBV28
clone_size: few
j_call: TRBJ2-7
d_call: .

cdr3_nt: TGCGCCAGCAGTGAGTCGGCCGTTCGACCGTACTTC
cdr3_aa: CASSESAVRPYF
v_call: TRBV10-2
clone_size: few
j_call: TRBJ2-7
d_call: .

cdr3_nt: TGCGCCAGCAGCCAACCCCAAGCGGGCTCACCGTCCTACGAGCAGTACTTC
cdr3_aa: CASSQPQAGSPSYEQYF
v_call: TRBV4-1
clone_size: medium-sized
j_call: TRBJ2-7
d_call: .

cdr3_nt: TGTGCCAGCAGCCGCGGGGGCTTTGTACTAGGTGGCTACACCTTC
cdr3_aa: CASSRGGFVLGGYTF
v_call: TRBV6-1
clone_size: many
j_call: TRBJ1-2
d_call: .

cdr3_nt: TGCAGCGTTGAAGGGACAGGGATTAATGAAAAACTGTTTTTT
cdr3_aa: CSVEGTGINEKLFF
v_call: TRBV29-1
clone_size: many
j_call: TRBJ1-4
d_call: TRBD1

cdr3_nt: TGTGCCAGCAGCTCTAGTCGAGGTGAGCAGTTCTTC
cdr3_aa: CASSSSRGEQFF
v_call: TRBV11-1
clone_size: .
j_call: TRBJ2-1
d_call: .

cdr3_nt: TGTGCCAGCAGTGAACGACCGGGACTCAATTTTTGGGGTGAGCAGTTCTTC
cdr3_aa: CASSERPGLNFWGEQFF
v_call: TRBV25-1
clone_size: many
j_call: TRBJ2-1
d_call: .

cdr3_nt: TGTGCCAGCAGTTTATTGGGGCAGGGGGCAGCTGAAGCTTTCTTT
cdr3_aa: CASSLLGQGAAEAFF
v_call: TRBV28
clone_size: many
j_call: TRBJ1-1
d_call: TRBD1

cdr3_nt: TGTGCCACCAGCAGGGCGGGGACTTACTACGAGCAGTACTTC
cdr3_aa: CATSRAGTYYEQYF
v_call: TRBV15
clone_size: few
j_call: TRBJ2-7
d_call: .